The entry that follows covers one TCR beta chain sequence. Antigen: not known. These data belong to a study of cytomegalovirus exposure and HLA in healthy donors. Study-level results: Association of a missense DCLRE1C variant with TCR beta V- and J-gene trimming was reported in a later analysis. Among TCR beta chains, those listed as cytomegalovirus-associated numbered approximately 150. There was a cluster of highly shared sequence variants that was likely a sequencing artifact.

In the PCR, 60 Vbeta and 13 Jbeta primers were used. The protocol was immunoSEQ multiplex PCR, while the TCRdb copy is restricted to in-frame clones and leaves out a portion. The top ten clones hold around 2% of a sample with around 95,000 clones, around two thirds of them seen once. CDR1 is MNHEY, CDR2 SMNVEV, per germline (reference sequence). The CDR3 contains 13 residues. V was pared by 4 bases and J by 0 bases, with 3 bases between. Material: PBMCs. The chain is built from TRBV27 and TRBJ2-2; the D is unclear. The TCR was taken from a male donor in good health and CMV-seronegative. The CDR3 protein is CASSWPNTGELFF. Here the CDR3 DNA reads TGTGCCAGCAGTTGGCCGAACACCGGGGAGCTGTTTTTT.